This passage covers 28 T cell receptor beta chains from one sample sequenced in a study of blood T cell repertoires in COVID-19. Sequenced by immunoSEQ multiplex PCR; TCRdb stores in-frame clones only, minus some. This repertoire shows about 140,000 clones, around 86% found once; its top ten account for approximately 8.2%. Sequenced material: peripheral blood. Receptors were obtained from a human donor in a cohort sampled during active COVID-19.

This rearrangement joins TRBV2 to TRBJ1-5; D not resolved. The CDR3 is 14 residues long. Germline CDR1 SNHLY, CDR2 FYNNEI. Trimming left V 4 bases short and J 7 bases short, with 14 bases between. The CDR3 loop is CASSVEGGLQPQHF. The CDR3, as DNA: TGTGCCAGCAGTGTGGAGGGAGGGCTCCAGCCCCAGCATTTT.

The chain is built from TRBV16 and TRBJ2-7; D remains unclear. Germline V lookup: CDR1 KGHSY, CDR2 FQNENV. V lost 7 bases and J 4 bases, leaving 17 bases between the germline ends. The CDR3 contains 14 residues. Here the CDR3 reads CASTHALGLYEQYF. The CDR3 nucleotides are TGTGCCAGCACCCATGCCCTGGGCCTTTACGAGCAGTACTTC.

The gene calls are TRBV11-3 and TRBJ2-7; D is perhaps TRBD1 (5 bases). V was cut by 3 bases and J by 1 base, with 13 bases left in between. The CDR3 spans 15 residues. Germline lookup yields CDR1 SGHNT and CDR2 YENEEA. The DNA of the CDR3 is TGTGCCAGCAGCTTGGGGCCAGCCTCTTCCTACGAGCAGTACTTC. Translating gives CASSLGPASSYEQYF.

Only one count was recorded for this clone. This CDR3 is CASSLQGAQYEQYF. As DNA, the CDR3 is TGTGCCAGCAGTCTCCAGGGGGCGCAATACGAGCAGTACTTC. This chain links TRBV27 with TRBJ2-7; 8 positions match TRBD1. V shed 5 bases and J 4 bases; nucleotides not matched to a gene: 7. CDR1 and CDR2 (germline): MNHEY, SMNVEV (reference sequence). The CDR3 totals 14 residues.

This chain joins TRBV6-2 or TRBV6-3 and TRBJ2-3; D is undetermined. Germline-derived CDR1 and CDR2 are MNHEY and SVGEGT. The CDR3 length is 12 residues. Trimming took off 4 bases at V and 4 bases at J, with 6 bases between the two ends. The CDR3 bases are TGTGCCAGCAGTTTTGTCGCAGATACGCAGTATTTT. Translated: CASSFVADTQYF.

The V call is TRBV27, the J call TRBJ2-5; tentative D call: TRBD1 (6 bases). In germline, CDR1 is MNHEY, CDR2 SMNVEV (reference sequence). The CDR3 extends over 14 amino acids. Trimming pared 5 bases from V and 5 bases from J, leaving 15 bases between. In DNA, the CDR3 is TGTGCCAGCAGTCACAGGGCCCACGGGGAGACCCAGTACTTC. It specifies CASSHRAHGETQYF.

This clone has only a few counts. The rearrangement joins TRBV7-9 to TRBJ1-1; perhaps TRBD1 as D (6 bases). Germline V CDR1 and CDR2: SEHNR, FQNEAQ (reference sequence). The ends were cut back, 1 base at V and 1 base at J, with 7 bases in the middle. There are 14 residues in the CDR3. CDR3 DNA sequence: TGTGCCAGCAGCTTAGAACAGGGGAACACTGAAGCTTTCTTT. Translated, it gives CASSLEQGNTEAFF. The full variable domain, rest sourced from reference TRBV7-9 and TRBJ1-1, is DTGVSQNPRHKITKRGQNVTFRCDPISEHNRLYWYRQTLGQGPEFLTYFQNEAQLEKSRLLSDRFSAERPKGSFSTLEIQRTEQGDSAMYLCASSLEQGNTEAFFGQGTRLTVV.

In its sample, this clone was seen a few times. J is TRBJ2-7 and V is TRBV18; 7 nucleotides align to TRBD1. Germline trimming cut 6 bases from V and 5 bases from J; bases unmatched to any gene: 4. CDR1 and CDR2 (germline): KGHSH, LQKENI. There are 12 residues in the CDR3. CDR3 nucleotides: TGTGCCAGCTCGACAGGGTACCACGAGCAGTACTTC. Translated, it gives CASSTGYHEQYF.

The V gene is TRBV15, the J gene TRBJ1-1; the match to TRBD1 covers 8 bases. The CDR3 is made up of 14 amino acids. Germline CDR1 reads LNHNV; CDR2 reads YYDKDF (reference sequence). Germline trimming cut 5 bases from V and 6 bases from J; bases unmatched to any gene: 8. CDR3 protein: CATSVGRGLAEAFF. The CDR3 DNA reads as TGTGCCACCAGCGTTGGCAGGGGGCTGGCTGAAGCTTTCTTT.

This clone was picked up one time. The V call is TRBV3-1 (or the pseudogene TRBV3-2), the J call TRBJ2-5; no definite D call. V gave up 3 bases and J gave up 2 bases, with 4 bases separating them. Germline loops: CDR1 LGHDT, CDR2 YNNKEL (reference sequence). The CDR3 has 12 residues. The CDR3, as DNA: TGTGCCAGCAGCCAGGCTCAAGAGACCCAGTACTTC. Amino acids: CASSQAQETQYF.

This clone was found a few times. The chain employs TRBV7-6 and TRBJ1-4; 9 bases match TRBD1. The CDR3 contains 14 residues. Germline CDR1 is SGHVS and CDR2 is FNYEAQ. After removal of 5 bases from V and 4 bases from J, the junction contained 2 bases not matched to a gene. CDR3 in amino acids: CASSKDRGNEKLFF. In DNA, the CDR3 is TGTGCCAGCAGCAAGGACAGGGGTAATGAAAAACTGTTTTTT.

The chain couples TRBV27 to TRBJ2-7, with D perhaps matching TRBD1 (6 bases). The V and J ends lost 0 bases and 1 base respectively, with 13 bases between them. The CDR3 is 16 amino acids. Germline assignment: CDR1 MNHEY and CDR2 SMNVEV (reference sequence). CDR3 loop: CASSLSLGQISYEQYF. The CDR3 DNA is TGTGCCAGCAGTTTATCGCTTGGACAGATATCCTACGAGCAGTACTTC.

This clone was seen a handful of times. This sequence joins TRBV7-8 and TRBJ2-3, with D possibly being TRBD2 (5 bases). Germline V gene sequence: CDR1 SGHVS, CDR2 FQNEAQ. CDR3 length: 16 amino acids. Deletions cut 3 bases from V and 0 bases from J, with 13 bases between. The CDR3 sequence is CASSFRTGVSTDTQYF. The CDR3 nucleotides read TGTGCCAGCAGCTTCCGAACCGGGGTCAGCACAGATACGCAGTATTTT.

The chain combines TRBV6-4 with TRBJ1-6; no firm D call. This CDR3 spans 15 amino acids. The germline V gene has CDR1 MRHNA and CDR2 SNTAGT. Trimming removed 3 bases at V and 10 bases at J, with 16 bases between. In nucleotides, the CDR3 is TGTGCCAGCAGTGAATCGGGTCGCGGGAACTCACCCCTCCACTTT. This sequence encodes CASSESGRGNSPLHF.

The J gene is TRBJ2-3, the V gene TRBV7-9, with D possibly matching TRBD2 (6 bases). The CDR3 spans 14 residues. Trimming took 8 bases from V and 2 from J, leaving 14 bases between them. Germline CDR1 is SEHNR and CDR2 is FQNEAQ (reference sequence). CDR3 sequence (DNA): TGTGCCAGCGGCGGGACTTTTGTCACAGATACGCAGTATTTT. Translating gives CASGGTFVTDTQYF.

This clone came up once. J is TRBJ1-5 and V is TRBV28, with D possibly matching TRBD1 (5 bases). V was pared by 7 bases and J by 6 bases, with 19 bases between. The CDR3 covers 15 residues. Germline CDR1 reads MDHEN; CDR2 reads SYDVKM. The CDR3 sequence is CASIFLAREGQPQHF. CDR3 nucleotide sequence: TGTGCCAGCATCTTCCTAGCCAGGGAGGGTCAGCCCCAGCATTTT.

This clone is a singleton in its sample. This chain joins TRBV29-1 and TRBJ1-1; D may be TRBD1 (6 bases). The ends were cut back, 1 base at V and 8 bases at J, with 23 bases in the middle. The CDR3 has 16 amino acids. CDR1 is SQVTM and CDR2 is ANQGSEA in the germline V gene. The CDR3 reads CSVEGGTRFELTEAFF. CDR3 nucleotides: TGCAGCGTTGAAGGGGGGACAAGGTTTGAACTTACCGAAGCTTTCTTT. Full variable domain (rest looked up from reference TRBV29-1 and TRBJ1-1): SAVISQKPSRDICQRGTSLTIQCQVDSQVTMMFWYRQQPGQSLTLIATANQGSEATYESGFVIDKFPISRPNLTFSTLTVSNMSPEDSSIYLCSVEGGTRFELTEAFFGQGTRLTVV.

The CDR3 DNA reads as TGCAGTGCTAGTTCGGGAAAAGAGACCCAGTACTTC. Translated, it gives CSASSGKETQYF. The chain carries TRBV20-1 and TRBJ2-5; possibly TRBD2 for D (5 bases). Germline CDR1 reads DFQATT; CDR2 reads SNEGSKA (reference sequence). Trimming took 3 bases from V and 3 from J, leaving 8 bases between them. The CDR3 has 12 residues.

The V call is TRBV6-5, the J call TRBJ2-7; TRBD1 matches 7 bases. Trimming at V came to 7 bases and at J to 0 bases, leaving 6 bases not matched to a gene. Germline V gives CDR1 MNHEY, CDR2 SVGAGI. The CDR3 length is 14 residues. Here the CDR3 reads CASTQGDVSYEQYF. CDR3 DNA: TGTGCCAGCACCCAGGGGGACGTCTCCTACGAGCAGTACTTC.

The chain employs TRBV15 and TRBJ2-1; D perhaps matches TRBD1 (6 bases). The germline gives CDR1 LNHNV, CDR2 YYDKDF (reference sequence). CDR3 size: 22 residues. V shed 4 bases and J shed 5 bases, with 36 bases lying between them. The CDR3 reads CATSNPLAQGPFSGPVNNEQFF. Here the CDR3 DNA reads TGTGCCACCAGCAATCCTCTGGCTCAGGGGCCGTTTTCGGGCCCCGTAAACAATGAGCAGTTCTTC.

The chain links TRBV7-9 to TRBJ2-7; TRBD2 aligns across 7 bases. After removal of 5 bases from V and 3 bases from J, the junction contained 7 bases not matched to a gene. CDR1 and CDR2 from the germline V gene are SEHNR and FQNEAQ (reference sequence). There are 14 residues in the CDR3. DNA for the CDR3: TGTGCCAGCAGCCCGAGAGGGAGGGACTACGAGCAGTACTTC. Its translation is CASSPRGRDYEQYF. Combining the CDR3 with reference TRBV7-9 and TRBJ2-7 gives the whole variable domain DTGVSQNPRHKITKRGQNVTFRCDPISEHNRLYWYRQTLGQGPEFLTYFQNEAQLEKSRLLSDRFSAERPKGSFSTLEIQRTEQGDSAMYLCASSPRGRDYEQYFGPGTRLTVT.

CDR3 region: CASSSTPGLNYEQYF. The CDR3 DNA sequence: TGTGCCAGTAGTAGCACCCCCGGACTGAACTACGAGCAGTACTTC. This chain connects TRBV19 to TRBJ2-7, with a tentative D call TRBD2 (5 bases). The germline V gene encodes CDR1 LNHDA and CDR2 SQIVND (reference sequence). V was clipped by 4 bases and J by 3 bases, with 16 bases between them. The CDR3 length is 15 residues.

This clone was seen more than once but under ten times. V gene TRBV29-1 combines with J gene TRBJ1-2; D not certain. CDR3 length: 12 amino acids. Trimming took 4 bases from V and 2 from J, leaving 8 bases between them. Germline V lookup: CDR1 SQVTM, CDR2 ANQGSEA. CDR3 protein: CSVVEQNYGYTF. DNA for the CDR3: TGCAGCGTTGTGGAACAGAACTATGGCTACACCTTC.

This rearrangement joins TRBV5-1 to TRBJ2-7; possible D gene TRBD1, 6 bases. V was cut by 4 bases and J by 2 bases, with 25 bases left in between. Looked up from germline, CDR1 is SGHRS and CDR2 is YFSETQ. CDR3 size: 18 residues. CDR3 residues: CASSPQGRGSILPYEQYF. The CDR3 DNA is TGCGCCAGCAGCCCACAGGGTAGAGGCTCAATTCTTCCCTACGAGCAGTACTTC.

J is TRBJ2-7 and V is TRBV18; tentatively, D is TRBD2 (6 bases). V was pared by 5 bases and J by 4 bases, with 15 bases between. CDR1 is KGHSH and CDR2 is LQKENI in the germline V gene. The CDR3 totals 14 residues. CDR3 sequence (DNA): TGTGCCAGCTCAACCGGGAGCGCGGGGTACGAGCAGTACTTC. Protein product: CASSTGSAGYEQYF.

The gene calls are TRBV2 and TRBJ1-4, with 10 bases that match TRBD1. CDR1 and CDR2 (germline): SNHLY, FYNNEI. The CDR3 extends over 15 amino acids. J lost 5 bases, V lost 1 base, and 1 base had no gene match. The DNA of the CDR3 is TGTGCCAGCAGTGAAGAGGGACAGGGGAATGAAAAACTGTTTTTT. Its translation is CASSEEGQGNEKLFF. The whole variable domain, remainder taken from reference TRBV2 and TRBJ1-4, is EPEVTQTPSHQVTQMGQEVILRCVPISNHLYFYWYRQILGQKVEFLVSFYNNEISEKSEIFDDQFSVERPDGSNFTLKIRSTKLEDSAMYFCASSEEGQGNEKLFFGSGTQLSVL.

The chain has TRBV28 and TRBJ1-3; 10 bases agree with TRBD1. CDR1 MDHEN and CDR2 SYDVKM come from the germline V gene. The CDR3 has 15 amino acids. The J segment lost 4 bases and the V segment lost 7 bases, leaving 7 bases of the junction unmatched. The CDR3 bases are TGTGCCAGCAAAAAGGGACAGGGGAACGGAAACACCATATATTTT. Amino acids: CASKKGQGNGNTIYF. Full variable domain (outside the CDR3, taken from reference TRBV28 and TRBJ1-3): DVKVTQSSRYLVKRTGEKVFLECVQDMDHENMFWYRQDPGLGLRLIYFSYDVKMKEKGDIPEGYSVSREKKERFSLILESASTNQTSMYLCASKKGQGNGNTIYFGEGSWLTVV.

The chain combines TRBV24-1 with TRBJ2-1; the match to TRBD2 covers 11 bases. This CDR3 has 14 amino acids. In germline, CDR1 is KGHDR, CDR2 SFDVKD. V shed 3 bases and J 6 bases; nucleotides not matched to a gene: 0. CDR3 loop: CATSDTSGSNEQFF. CDR3 nucleotides: TGTGCCACCAGTGATACTAGCGGGAGCAATGAGCAGTTCTTC.